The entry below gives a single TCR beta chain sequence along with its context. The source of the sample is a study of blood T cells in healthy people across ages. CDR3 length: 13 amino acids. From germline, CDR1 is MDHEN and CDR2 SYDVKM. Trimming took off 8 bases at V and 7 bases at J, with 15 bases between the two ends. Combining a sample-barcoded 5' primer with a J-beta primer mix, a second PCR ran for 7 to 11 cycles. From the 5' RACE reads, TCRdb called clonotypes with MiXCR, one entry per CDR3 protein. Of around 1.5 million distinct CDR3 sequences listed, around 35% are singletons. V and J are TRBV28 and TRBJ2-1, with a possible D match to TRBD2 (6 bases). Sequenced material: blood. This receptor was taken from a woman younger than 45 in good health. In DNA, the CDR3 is TGTGCCAGCCTGGGGCCCGGGAGAAATGAGCAGTTCTTC. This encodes CASLGPGRNEQFF.